Reported below is one T cell receptor beta chain. Antigen specificity is unknown. The junction shows a germline mismatch at one end, possibly a read error. This sample is part of a study of shared clonotypes between healthy human individuals. Study information: Each donor's CD4 naive and CD4 memory cells filled three plates apiece, CD8 naive two, and CD8 memory one. Study-wide findings and caveats: The four-donor shared clonotypes exceeded non-shared clonotypes in generation probability, with non-shared ones scoring lower.

CDR1 is MDHEN, CDR2 SYDVKM, per germline. The CDR3 has 15 residues. In the original analysis: Without quality scores, immunoSEQ junctional reads could not be filtered like full-length reads. Produced via immunoSEQ multiplex PCR; TCRdb's table is partial and in-frame only. V and J calls and clone size are those listed in that table; D and trimming were worked out from the DNA. The table records millions of clones, about 95% of them present only once. CD45RO negativity and positive selection for CCR7 defined naive CD8 cells, a population that excluded terminally differentiated effector memory CD45RA+ cells.

Sequenced input: naive CD8+ T cells sorted from blood. The V and J genes are TRBV28 and TRBJ1-4; D is unclear. The receptor's source is a young man in good health. CDR3 amino acids: CASSLWVGRNEKLFF. CDR3 nucleotide sequence: TGTGCCAGCAGTCTATGGGTGGGGAGGAATGAAAAACTGTTTTTT.